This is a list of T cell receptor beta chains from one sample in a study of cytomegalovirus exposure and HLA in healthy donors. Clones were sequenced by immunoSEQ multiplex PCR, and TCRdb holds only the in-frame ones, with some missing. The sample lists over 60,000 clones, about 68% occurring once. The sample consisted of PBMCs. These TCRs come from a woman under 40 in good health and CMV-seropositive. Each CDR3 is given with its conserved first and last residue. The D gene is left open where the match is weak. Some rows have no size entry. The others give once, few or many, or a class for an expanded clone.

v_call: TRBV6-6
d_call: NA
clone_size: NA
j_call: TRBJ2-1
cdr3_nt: TGTGCCAGCAGAGATCTAGGCGTCGGCAATGAGCAGTTCTTC
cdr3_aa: CASRDLGVGNEQFF

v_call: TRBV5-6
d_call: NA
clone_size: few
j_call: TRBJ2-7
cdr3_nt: TGTGCCAGCAGCTTCAGGGGTACCTTCTACGAGCAGTACTTC
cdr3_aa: CASSFRGTFYEQYF

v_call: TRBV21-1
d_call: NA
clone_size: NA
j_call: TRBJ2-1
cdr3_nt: TGTGCCAGCAGCCGACACGTATACAATGAGCAGTTCTTC
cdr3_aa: CASSRHVYNEQFF

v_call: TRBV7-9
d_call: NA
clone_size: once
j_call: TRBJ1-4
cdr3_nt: TGTGCCAGCAGTTCAAGATCGGTGAATGAAAAACTGTTTTTT
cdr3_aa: CASSSRSVNEKLFF

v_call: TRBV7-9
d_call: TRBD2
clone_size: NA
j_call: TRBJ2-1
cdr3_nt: TGTGCCAGCAGCTTAGACCCTAGCGGTAGTCACAATGAGCAGTTCTTC
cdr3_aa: CASSLDPSGSHNEQFF

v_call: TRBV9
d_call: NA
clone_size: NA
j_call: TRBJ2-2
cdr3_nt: TGTGCCAGCAGACGACAGAGCTTGGGGACCGGGGAGCTGTTTTTT
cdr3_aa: CASRRQSLGTGELFF

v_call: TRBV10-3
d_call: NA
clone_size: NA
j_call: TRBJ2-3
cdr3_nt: TGTGCCAGCGGGACAGAAAGCGACCCAAGCACAGATACGCAGTATTTT
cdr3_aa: CASGTESDPSTDTQYF

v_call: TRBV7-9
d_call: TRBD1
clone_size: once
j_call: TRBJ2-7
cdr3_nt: TGTGCCAGCAGCTCCTGGACAGGGGTCTCCTACGAGCAGTACTTC
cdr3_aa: CASSSWTGVSYEQYF

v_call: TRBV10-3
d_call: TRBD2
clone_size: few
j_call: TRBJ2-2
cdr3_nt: TGTGCCATCAGCACTCCGGGACTAGCGGGAGGGGGAACCGGGGAGCTGTTTTTT
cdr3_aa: CAISTPGLAGGGTGELFF

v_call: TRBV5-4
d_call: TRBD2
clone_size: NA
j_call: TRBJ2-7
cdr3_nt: TGTGCCAGCAGCGCGGGACTAGCGGGGACCTACGAGCAGTACTTC
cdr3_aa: CASSAGLAGTYEQYF

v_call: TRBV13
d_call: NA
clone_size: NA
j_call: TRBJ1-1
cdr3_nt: TGTGCCAGCAGCTTAGTAGGACAAAAGAACACTGAAGCTTTCTTT
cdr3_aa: CASSLVGQKNTEAFF

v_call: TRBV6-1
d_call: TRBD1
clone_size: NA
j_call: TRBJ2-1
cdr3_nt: TGTGCCAGCGGACAACGAGGACAGGGGGACAATGAGCAGTTCTTC
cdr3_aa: CASGQRGQGDNEQFF

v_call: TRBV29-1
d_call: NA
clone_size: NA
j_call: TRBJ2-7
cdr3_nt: TGCAGCGTTCTTAAGAGGTCCACGACCTACGAGCAGTACTTC
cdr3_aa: CSVLKRSTTYEQYF

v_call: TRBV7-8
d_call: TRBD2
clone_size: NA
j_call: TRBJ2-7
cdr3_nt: TGTGCCAGCAGCTTAGTCCCCCCGGGCGGGGGTTCCTACGAGCAGTACTTC
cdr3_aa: CASSLVPPGGGSYEQYF

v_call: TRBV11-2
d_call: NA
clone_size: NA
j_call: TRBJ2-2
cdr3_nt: TGTGCCAGCAGCCTCAGGGTGGACGGGGAGCTGTTTTTT
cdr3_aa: CASSLRVDGELFF

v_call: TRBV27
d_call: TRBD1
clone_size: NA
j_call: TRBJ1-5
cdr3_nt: TGTGCCAGCAGTTTGGAGACAGGGCGCAATCAGCCCCAGCATTTT
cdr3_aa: CASSLETGRNQPQHF

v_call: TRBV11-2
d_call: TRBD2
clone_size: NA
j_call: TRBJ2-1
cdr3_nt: TGTGCCAGCAGCCATAGCGGGAGCAGCTACAATGAGCAGTTCTTC
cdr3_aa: CASSHSGSSYNEQFF

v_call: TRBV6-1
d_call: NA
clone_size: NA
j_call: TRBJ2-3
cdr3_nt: TGTGCCAGCCGCCGGATTGGGACTGCGGATACGCAGTATTTT
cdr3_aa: CASRRIGTADTQYF

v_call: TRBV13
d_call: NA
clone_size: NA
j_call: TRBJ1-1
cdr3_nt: TGTGCCAGCAGCTTAGGGGGGCTCGTCGGCACTGAAGCTTTCTTT
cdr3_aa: CASSLGGLVGTEAFF

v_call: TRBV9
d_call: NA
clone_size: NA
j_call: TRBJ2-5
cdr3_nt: TGTGCCAGCAGCGCCCTAGGACAGTATCAAGAGACCCAGTACTTC
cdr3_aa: CASSALGQYQETQYF

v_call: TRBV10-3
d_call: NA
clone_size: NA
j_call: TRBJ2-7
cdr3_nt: TGTGCCATCAGTGAGTCGAGACAGGTCTTCTACGAGCAGTACTTC
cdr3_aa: CAISESRQVFYEQYF

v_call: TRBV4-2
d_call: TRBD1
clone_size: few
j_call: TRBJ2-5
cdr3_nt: TGTGCCAGCAGCCAAGCGACAGGGGGCGGAGAGACCCAGTACTTC
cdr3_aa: CASSQATGGGETQYF